The rows below give T cell receptor beta chains drawn from one sample of a study of CD8 T cells in ankylosing spondylitis. TCRdb reprocessed the 5' RACE reads via MiXCR and lists one record per CDR3 protein. In the table there are fewer than 200,000 distinct CDR3 sequences, roughly 20% of which are singletons. Sample: blood, either unsorted or a sorted T cell fraction (not recorded which). The source of these receptors is a male donor between 10 and 30 years old with ankylosing spondylitis or in good health (not recorded which). The CDR3 runs from the conserved cysteine through the conserved F or W. The D gene is left open where the match is weak. Expanded clones get a size class; other rows say once, few or many, or leave the size out.

many,TRBJ2-2,TRBV4-1,-,TGCGCCAGCAGCCGCCGACAGTTCGCCACCGGGGAGCTGTTTTTT,CASSRRQFATGELFF
-,TRBJ2-1,TRBV7-9,-,TGTGCCAGCAACTCGTCCAGGGAAAGCTCCTACAATGAGCAGTTCTTC,CASNSSRESSYNEQFF
many,TRBJ2-5,TRBV24-1,-,TGTGCCACCAGTTCGACTGCCGGGACACCGAGAGAGACCCAGTACTTC,CATSSTAGTPRETQYF
many,TRBJ2-2,TRBV14,-,TGTGCCAGCAGCCAAGATCTACTCGCGAGCACCGGGGAGCTGTTTTTT,CASSQDLLASTGELFF
many,TRBJ1-1,TRBV6-1,TRBD1,TGTGCCAGCAGTCGGACAGGAGACACTGAAGCTTTCTTT,CASSRTGDTEAFF
many,TRBJ2-5,TRBV20-1,TRBD2,TGCAGTGCTAGAGATCCCCTAGCGGGTCTCCAAGAGACCCAGTACTTC,CSARDPLAGLQETQYF
many,TRBJ2-3,TRBV6-1,TRBD1,TGTGCCAGCGACAGGGAACGGGGCACAGATACGCAGTATTTT,CASDRERGTDTQYF
many,TRBJ1-2,TRBV5-1,-,TGCGCCAGCAGCGGGGGACTGAACGACTATGGCTACACCTTC,CASSGGLNDYGYTF
-,TRBJ2-1,TRBV29-1,TRBD2,TGCAGCGTCAGACTAGCGGGAGGGCATCTGAGGAATGAGCAGTTCTTC,CSVRLAGGHLRNEQFF
many,TRBJ2-3,TRBV7-9,-,TGTGCCAGCAGGAAAACAGATACGCAGTATTTT,CASRKTDTQYF
many,TRBJ2-2,TRBV5-5,TRBD1,TGTGCCAGCAGCCGGGACAGGGCGGCCGGGGAGCTGTTTTTT,CASSRDRAAGELFF
-,TRBJ2-3,TRBV18,-,TGTGCCAGCTCACCATTCGGCCCCGGCACAGATACGCAGTATTTT,CASSPFGPGTDTQYF
many,TRBJ2-5,TRBV25-1,-,TGTGCCAGCAGGACGGGGGAGGGGGGGGAGACCCAGTACTTC,CASRTGEGGETQYF
many,TRBJ1-4,TRBV3-1,-,TGTGCCAGCAGCCAAGTTGGGACCTCAAGGACTAATGAAAAACTGTTTTTT,CASSQVGTSRTNEKLFF